This TCR beta chain was captured by sequencing in a study of cytomegalovirus exposure and HLA in healthy donors. Study details: A subsequent analysis reported that the roughly 120 validation repertoires were produced on the same platform that had also been used for the approximately 710 first-cohort repertoires. Notes on the study in general: Many donors carried some public TCRs, although rarity characterized most TCR sequences. As was reported, the classifier diagnosed cytomegalovirus status with high specificity and sensitivity.

The repertoire was sequenced with immunoSEQ multiplex PCR; TCRdb's copy has only in-frame clones and lacks some. The table records approximately 150,000 clones, roughly 86% of them present only once. V was shortened by 2 bases and J by 2 bases, with 3 bases between the two germline ends. The CDR3 contains 12 residues. Germline V gene data show CDR1 as SGHDT and CDR2 as YYEEEE. On this clone: The antigen is not known.

The source material was PBMCs. This sequence joins TRBV5-6 and TRBJ2-3; D gene uncertain. This sequence originates from a man in his late teens or twenties in good health and CMV-seropositive. The DNA of the CDR3 is TGTGCCAGCAGCTTATACACAGATACGCAGTATTTT. Translated: CASSLYTDTQYF.